These T cell receptor beta chains were read from a single sample in a study of T cells in Graves' hyperthyroidism and ophthalmopathy. MiXCR, run by TCRdb on the multiplex PCR reads, gives a single entry per CDR3 protein. The table lists hundreds of thousands of distinct CDR3 sequences, less than 20% of them singletons, with approximately 50% in the top ten. The sequencing sample was made of blood. These receptors originate from a middle-aged man with Graves' ophthalmopathy. The conserved cysteine and the conserved F or W are not part of the CDR3 here. Where a row states a size, it is once, few, many or the class of an expanded clone; other rows omit it.

size: .; V: TRBV5-5; CDR3: ASSWGTGNYEQY
size: few; V: TRBV9; CDR3: ASSAIAANSDTQY
size: many; V: TRBV12-3/TRBV12-4; CDR3: ASSSGQYEQY
size: many; V: TRBV6-5; CDR3: ASSYGQGAVTDTQY
size: .; V: TRBV6-1; CDR3: ASSFTGRLTGTDTQY
size: many; V: TRBV12-3/TRBV12-4; CDR3: ASSFLAVDTQY
size: many; V: TRBV3-1; CDR3: ASSQGRTGFGYT
size: few; V: TRBV5-6; CDR3: ASSLVGTAGTDTQY
size: many; V: TRBV7-9; CDR3: ASSSPDPSRIAYEQY
size: many; V: TRBV28; CDR3: ASSLTGNDGQY
size: few; V: TRBV19; CDR3: ASRSAQTYEQY
size: many; V: TRBV7-7; CDR3: ASSLAGIHNEQF
size: .; V: TRBV29-1; CDR3: SVWDRGFEAF
size: .; V: TRBV27; CDR3: ASSLLTGLDTQY
size: .; V: TRBV12-3/TRBV12-4; CDR3: ASSLREKSNYGYT
size: many; V: TRBV6-6; CDR3: ASSYSNPGRYEQY
size: few; V: TRBV2; CDR3: ASSEGGTGIYGYT
size: .; V: TRBV11-2; CDR3: ASSLGGTYPQY
size: few; V: TRBV12-3/TRBV12-4; CDR3: ASSRFGDRGRNEQF
size: .; V: TRBV2; CDR3: ASTGGGQPQH
size: few; V: TRBV30; CDR3: AGVGGKETQY
size: many; V: TRBV30; CDR3: AWDRAATEAF
size: many; V: TRBV6-1; CDR3: ASSAGLAGGPYEQF
size: many; V: TRBV2; CDR3: ASSGATRTDTQY
size: many; V: TRBV30; CDR3: AWSVLASGGYT
size: many; V: TRBV20-1; CDR3: RAQIGDTQY
size: .; V: TRBV6-1; CDR3: ASSDGQDNQPQH
size: .; V: TRBV7-3; CDR3: ASSPGHGTDTQY
size: few; V: TRBV20-1; CDR3: SVGQGVSYEQY